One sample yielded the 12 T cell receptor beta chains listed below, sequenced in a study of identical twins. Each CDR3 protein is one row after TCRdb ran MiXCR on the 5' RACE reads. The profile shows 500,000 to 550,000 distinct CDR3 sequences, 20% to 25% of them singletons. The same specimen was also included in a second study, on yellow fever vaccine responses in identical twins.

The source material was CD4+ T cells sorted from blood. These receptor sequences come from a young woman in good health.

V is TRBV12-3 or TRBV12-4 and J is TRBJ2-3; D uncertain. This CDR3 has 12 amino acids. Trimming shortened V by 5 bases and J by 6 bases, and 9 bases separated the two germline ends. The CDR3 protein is CASSPQWDTQYF. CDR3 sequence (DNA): TGTGCCAGCAGTCCCCAGTGGGATACGCAGTATTTT.

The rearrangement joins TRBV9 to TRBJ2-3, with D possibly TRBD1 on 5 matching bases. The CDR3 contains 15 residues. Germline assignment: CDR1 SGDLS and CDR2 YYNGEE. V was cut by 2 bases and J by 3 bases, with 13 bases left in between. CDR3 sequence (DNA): TGTGCCAGCAGCGTCTCCCCGAAGGGGACAGATACGCAGTATTTT. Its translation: CASSVSPKGTDTQYF.

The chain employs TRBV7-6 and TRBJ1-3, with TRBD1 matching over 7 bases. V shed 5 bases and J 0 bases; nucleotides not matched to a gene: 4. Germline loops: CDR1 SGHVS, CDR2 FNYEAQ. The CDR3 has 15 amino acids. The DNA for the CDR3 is TGTGCCAGCAGCCAGACAGGGCTCTCTGGAAACACCATATATTTT. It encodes CASSQTGLSGNTIYF.

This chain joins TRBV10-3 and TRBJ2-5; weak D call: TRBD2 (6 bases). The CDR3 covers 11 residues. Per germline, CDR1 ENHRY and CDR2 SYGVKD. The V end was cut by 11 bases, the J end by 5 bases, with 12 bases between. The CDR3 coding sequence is TGTGCCTCGACTAGTTCTGAGACCCAGTACTTC. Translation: CASTSSETQYF.

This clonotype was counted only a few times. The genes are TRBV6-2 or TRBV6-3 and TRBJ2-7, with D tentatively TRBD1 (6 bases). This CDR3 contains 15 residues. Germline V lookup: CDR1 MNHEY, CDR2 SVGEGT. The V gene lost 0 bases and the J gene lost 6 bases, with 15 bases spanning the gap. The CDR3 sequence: CASSYSGTWGREQYV. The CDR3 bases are TGTGCCAGCAGTTACTCCGGGACATGGGGTCGCGAGCAGTACGTC.

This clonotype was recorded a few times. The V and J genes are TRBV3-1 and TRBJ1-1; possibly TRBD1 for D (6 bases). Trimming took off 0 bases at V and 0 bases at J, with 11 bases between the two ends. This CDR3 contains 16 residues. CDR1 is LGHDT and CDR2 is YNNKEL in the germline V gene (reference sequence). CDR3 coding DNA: TGTGCCAGCAGCCAAGAGGGGGGCCTGATGAACACTGAAGCTTTCTTT. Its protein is CASSQEGGLMNTEAFF. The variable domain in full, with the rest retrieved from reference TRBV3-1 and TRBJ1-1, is DTAVSQTPKYLVTQMGNDKSIKCEQNLGHDTMYWYKQDSKKFLKIMFSYNNKELIINETVPNRFSPKSPDKAHLNLHINSLELGDSAVYFCASSQEGGLMNTEAFFGQGTRLTVV.

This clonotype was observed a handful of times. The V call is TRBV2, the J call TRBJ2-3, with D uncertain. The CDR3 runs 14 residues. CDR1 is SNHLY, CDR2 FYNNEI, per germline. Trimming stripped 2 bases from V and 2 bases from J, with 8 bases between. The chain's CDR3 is CASSEYDITDTQYF. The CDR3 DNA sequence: TGTGCCAGCAGTGAATACGACATCACAGATACGCAGTATTTT.

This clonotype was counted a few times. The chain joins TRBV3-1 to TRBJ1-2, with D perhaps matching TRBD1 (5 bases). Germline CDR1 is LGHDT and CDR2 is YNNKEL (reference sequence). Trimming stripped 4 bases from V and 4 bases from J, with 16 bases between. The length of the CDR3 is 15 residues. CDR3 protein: CASSLGPSLGYGYTF. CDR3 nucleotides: TGTGCCAGCAGCCTGGGACCGTCCCTAGGCTATGGCTACACCTTC.

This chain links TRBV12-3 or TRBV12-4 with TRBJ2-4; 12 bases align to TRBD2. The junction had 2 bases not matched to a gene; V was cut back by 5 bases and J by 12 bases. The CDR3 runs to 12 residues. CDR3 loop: CASSPSGRAQYF. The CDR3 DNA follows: TGTGCCAGCAGTCCTAGCGGGAGGGCTCAGTACTTC.

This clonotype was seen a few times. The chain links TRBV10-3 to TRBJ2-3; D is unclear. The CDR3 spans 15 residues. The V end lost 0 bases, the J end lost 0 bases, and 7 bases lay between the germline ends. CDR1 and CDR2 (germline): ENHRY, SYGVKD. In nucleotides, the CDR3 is TGTGCCATCAGTGAGTCATCAGATAGCACAGATACGCAGTATTTT. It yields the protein CAISESSDSTDTQYF.

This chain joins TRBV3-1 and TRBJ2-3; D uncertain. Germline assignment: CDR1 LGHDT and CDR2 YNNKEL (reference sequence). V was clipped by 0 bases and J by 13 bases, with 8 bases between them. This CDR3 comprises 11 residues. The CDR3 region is CASSQDWVKYF. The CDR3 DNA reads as TGTGCCAGCAGCCAAGATTGGGTGAAGTATTTT.

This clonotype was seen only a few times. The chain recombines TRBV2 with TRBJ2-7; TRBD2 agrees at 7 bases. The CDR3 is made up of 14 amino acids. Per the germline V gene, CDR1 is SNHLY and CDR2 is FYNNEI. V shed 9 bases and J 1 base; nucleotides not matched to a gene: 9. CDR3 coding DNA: TGTGCCAGTCAAACCGGGACTACTTCCTACGAGCAGTACTTC. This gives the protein CASQTGTTSYEQYF. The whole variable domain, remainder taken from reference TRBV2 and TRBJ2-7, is EPEVTQTPSHQVTQMGQEVILRCVPISNHLYFYWYRQILGQKVEFLVSFYNNEISEKSEIFDDQFSVERPDGSNFTLKIRSTKLEDSAMYFCASQTGTTSYEQYFGPGTRLTVT.